This T cell receptor (beta chain) is from a study of T cell clonotyping in hematopoietic cell transplantation. Study-level results: Pathologically expanded recipient clonotypes increased progressively from day 30 to day 180 as diversity fell. Few recipient clonotypes overlapped donors; over 97% were de novo at given depth.

CDR3 length: 15 residues. With 1 base removed from V and 4 bases from J, the gap between germline ends came to 14 bases. Germline V CDR1 and CDR2: SGHKS, YYEKEE (reference sequence). Using immunoSEQ multiplex PCR, the repertoire was profiled, and TCRdb retains in-frame clones only, with some absent. The table records 10,000 or so clones, 97% of them present only once. As concerns this clone: Its antigen is unknown.

This TCR came from a male patient aged 55 to 70 who had an allogeneic stem cell transplant from a related donor, so the T cells may come from the graft donor. Some clones in this sample may be carry-over from other donors' samples. V and J are TRBV5-5 and TRBJ1-2; a possible D gene is TRBD1 (5 bases). The sequences come from peripheral blood mononuclear cells, collected 100 days after allogeneic stem cell transplant. The CDR3 sequence is CASSLRGGGSYGYTF. The CDR3 coding sequence is TGTGCCAGCAGCTTGCGGGGGGGTGGGAGCTATGGCTACACCTTC.